The clone carrying this T cell receptor beta chain was recorded once. No antigen is known for it. An end of the junction does not agree with germline; a read error may underlie this. This entry is derived from a study of OX40 agonist ivuxolimab in advanced cancers. Study-level findings and limits: Averaging showed that CD8+ T cells had more expanded clones than CD4+ did.

Data came from immunoSEQ multiplex PCR; TCRdb stores just in-frame clones and leaves some out. The data show 75,000 to 95,000 clones, around 92% seen once. This CDR3 is 19 amino acids long. Germline lookup yields CDR1 SSHAT and CDR2 FNYEAQ (reference sequence). The sample here was CD4+ or CD8+ T cells sorted from blood, taken in a trial of the OX40 agonist ivuxolimab. This rearrangement joins TRBV7-7 to TRBJ1-4; TRBD1 aligns across 7 bases. This TCR came from an adult with an advanced solid tumor such as melanoma, head and neck, liver or kidney cancer. This chain's CDR3 is CASSLGRQGRTSTNEKLFF. CDR3 nucleotides: TGTGCTAGCAGCTTAGGGAGACAGGGAAGGACCTCAACTAATGAAAAACTGTTTTTT.